This note documents a single T cell receptor beta chain sequence. Its target is not known. The TRB cDNA libraries were prepared by 5' RACE with UMI labels. TCRdb re-called the 5' RACE reads and shows each CDR3 protein once, DNA omitted. This sample's table has 60,000 to 65,000 distinct CDR3 sequences. These data belong to a study of CXCR3-negative and CXCR3-positive naive CD8 T cells. Study information: Overall TRB read output was 120 million to 150 million, and each library contained about 1.5 +/- 0.3 million reads.

General study findings and limits: For the naive subsets, surface CD5 was similar, and TCR strength was inferred from TRB CDR3 properties. The level of CXCR3 expression partially decreased after cryopreservation; the majority of assays used fresh PBMCs. More hydrophobic TRB CDR3s occurred in CXCR3-positive than in CXCR3-negative naive cells.

The CDR3 spans 12 residues. Germline V gives CDR1 LGHNA, CDR2 YNFKEQ. This sequence was found in a human donor in good health. Some clones in this sample may be carry-over from other donors' samples. V and J are TRBV4-2 and TRBJ2-1. The sequenced sample was naive CXCR3+ CD8+ T cells from blood. The subset is: CD45RO-CCR7+CD27+CD95- naive CD8+ T cells expressing CXCR3 (TNR3+). The CDR3 spells CASSQDGHEQFF.